These 2 T cell receptor beta chains share one sample of origin, sequenced in a study of T cells expressing NK-cell markers. TCRdb reprocessed the 5' RACE reads and stores each CDR3 protein as one record, lacking DNA. Its clone listing holds roughly 450,000 distinct CDR3 sequences. Input material: blood T cells: a sorted CD56 or NKG2C T cell subset, CD4+ or CD8+ T cells, or bulk PBMC T cells (not recorded which). Receptor source: a woman in her forties or fifties in good health.

The genes are TRBV5-1 and TRBJ2-1; TCRdb selects TRBD2, and the lack of DNA leaves this call unchecked. Per the germline V gene, CDR1 is SGHRS and CDR2 is YFSETQ. The CDR3 extends over 18 amino acids. The CDR3 sequence: CASSFWGDSERDYNEQFF.

This chain links TRBV5-8 with TRBJ2-3; absent DNA, TCRdb's TRBD1 call cannot be checked. CDR1 and CDR2 (germline): SGHTS, YDEGEE. The length of the CDR3 is 16 residues. This chain's CDR3 is CASSLGSQGIADTQYF.